This T cell receptor beta chain is drawn from a study of OX40 agonist ivuxolimab in advanced cancers. Clones were read by immunoSEQ multiplex PCR, and TCRdb kept only the in-frame ones, dropping some. The sample gives tens of thousands of clones, roughly 84% of which show up once; 0.3% to 0.4% is in the top ten. The CDR3 runs to 15 residues. V was clipped by 5 bases and J by 2 bases; unmatched bases: 6. Germline V gives CDR1 MNHEY, CDR2 SVGAGI. The chain is built from TRBV6-5 and TRBJ2-7; 10 positions agree with TRBD1. The receptor was derived from an adult with an advanced solid tumor such as melanoma, head and neck, liver or kidney cancer. The specimen comprised CD4+ or CD8+ T cells sorted from blood, sampled in a trial of the OX40 agonist ivuxolimab. CDR3 in amino acids: CASSLSGTGAYEQYF. As DNA, the CDR3 is TGTGCCAGCAGTCTTTCCGGGACAGGGGCCTACGAGCAGTACTTC.